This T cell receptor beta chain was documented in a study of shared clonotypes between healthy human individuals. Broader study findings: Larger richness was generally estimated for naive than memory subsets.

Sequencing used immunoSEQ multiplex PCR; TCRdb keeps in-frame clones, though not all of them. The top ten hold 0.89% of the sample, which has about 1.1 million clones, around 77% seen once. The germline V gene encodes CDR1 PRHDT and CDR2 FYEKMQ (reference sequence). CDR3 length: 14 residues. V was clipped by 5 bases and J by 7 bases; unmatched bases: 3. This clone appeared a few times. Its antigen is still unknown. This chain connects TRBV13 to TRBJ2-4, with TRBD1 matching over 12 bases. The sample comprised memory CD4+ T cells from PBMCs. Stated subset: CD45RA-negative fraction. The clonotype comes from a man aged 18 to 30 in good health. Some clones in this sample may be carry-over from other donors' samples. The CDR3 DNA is TGTGCCAGCAGCCCCGGGACAGGGGGCAACATTCAGTACTTC. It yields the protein CASSPGTGGNIQYF.